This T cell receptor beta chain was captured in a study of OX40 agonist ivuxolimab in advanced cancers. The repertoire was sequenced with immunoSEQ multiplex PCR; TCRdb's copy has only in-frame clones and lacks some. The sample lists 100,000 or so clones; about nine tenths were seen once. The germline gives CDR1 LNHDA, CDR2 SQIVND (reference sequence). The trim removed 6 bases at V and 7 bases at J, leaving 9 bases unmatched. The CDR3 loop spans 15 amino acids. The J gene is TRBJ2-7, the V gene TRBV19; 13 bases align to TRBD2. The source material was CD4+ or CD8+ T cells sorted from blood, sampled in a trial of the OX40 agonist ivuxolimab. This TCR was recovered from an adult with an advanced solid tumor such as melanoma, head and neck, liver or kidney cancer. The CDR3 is CASSTGLAGVEEQYF. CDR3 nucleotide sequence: TGTGCCAGTAGCACAGGACTAGCGGGAGTAGAAGAGCAGTACTTC.